Presented here are 11 T cell receptor beta chains from one specimen sequenced in a study of blood T cells in healthy people across ages (dated by TCRdb to 2014 to 2015). The library was generated by 5' RACE. For sequencing, an Illumina HiSeq 2500 was employed. A second PCR of roughly 7 to 11 cycles was performed with a sample-barcoded 5' primer and a J-beta primer mix. TCRdb took the public reads, trimmed them with fastp at Q25, ran MiXCR for clone calling and kept in-frame beta chains. Records with the same CDR3 protein are collapsed into one entry carrying the most frequent genes and DNA. Within this sample are 700,000 to 850,000 distinct CDR3 sequences, with about 36% of them counted one time only. Jointly, the top ten make up over 10% of the sample. Sequenced material: blood. These receptor sequences come from a man aged 18 to 35 in good health.

J is TRBJ1-4 and V is TRBV6-6, with TRBD1 as a possible D gene (6 bases). CDR3 length: 16 residues. Germline V gene data show CDR1 as MNHNY and CDR2 as SVGAGI (reference sequence). Trimming took off 5 bases at V and 0 bases at J, with 13 bases between the two ends. The CDR3 DNA sequence: TGTGCCAGCAGTCCCCGACAGGCTGCAACTAATGAAAAACTGTTTTTT. Protein sequence: CASSPRQAATNEKLFF.

The V and J genes are TRBV6-6 and TRBJ1-1; possibly TRBD1 for D (5 bases). The germline V gene encodes CDR1 MNHNY and CDR2 SVGAGI (reference sequence). This CDR3 has 14 amino acids. The V and J ends lost 7 bases and 0 bases respectively, with 12 bases between them. DNA for the CDR3: TGTGCCAGCAACCGCGACAGACTGAACACTGAAGCTTTCTTT. Its translation: CASNRDRLNTEAFF.

The chain is built from TRBV10-3 and TRBJ1-2, with a possible D match to TRBD1 (5 bases). There are 13 residues in the CDR3. Trimming removed 4 bases from V and 8 bases from J, with 14 bases in between. Germline V lookup: CDR1 ENHRY, CDR2 SYGVKD. This CDR3 reads CAISGTAGKGYTF. The DNA for the CDR3 is TGTGCCATCAGTGGAACGGCAGGGAAAGGCTACACCTTC.

The sample holds many counts of this clonotype. This chain joins TRBV20-1 and TRBJ2-1; 9 bases line up with TRBD1. CDR1 is DFQATT, CDR2 SNEGSKA, per germline (reference sequence). J was trimmed by 6 bases and V by 5 bases; bases with no gene match: 14. CDR3 length: 16 residues. The CDR3 DNA reads TGCAGTGCTCACCTTGAAACAGGGGGCGGAGGCAATGAGCAGTTCTTC. It specifies CSAHLETGGGGNEQFF.

In its sample, this clonotype was seen a few times. The rearrangement links TRBV4-3 to TRBJ2-3; tentatively, D is TRBD2 (5 bases). The V end was cut by 4 bases, the J end by 2 bases, with 19 bases between. Germline V CDR1 and CDR2: LGHNA, YSLEER. This CDR3 has 17 residues. The CDR3 region is CASSRGGVAEYTDTQYF. The CDR3, as DNA: TGCGCCAGCAGCCGCGGAGGAGTAGCCGAATACACAGATACGCAGTATTTT.

The chain employs TRBV20-1 and TRBJ2-4, with D unresolved. The assigned J gene may be wrong: the sequence end matches TRBJ2-7 better. CDR3 length: 12 residues. Germline-derived CDR1 and CDR2 are DFQATT and SNEGSKA (reference sequence). The CDR3 reads CSARARDYEQYF. The CDR3, as DNA: TGCAGTGCTAGGGCCAGAGACTACGAGCAGTACTTC.

The chain employs TRBV6-6 and TRBJ2-3; no clear D. This CDR3 is 15 amino acids long. Germline CDR1 reads MNHNY; CDR2 reads SVGAGI (reference sequence). Trimming took 5 bases from V and 1 from J, leaving 13 bases between them. The DNA for the CDR3 is TGTGCCAGCAGTAAACCGGGCCAGGGCACAGATACGCAGTATTTT. Protein product: CASSKPGQGTDTQYF.

The rearrangement uses TRBV21-1 and TRBJ1-1. TRBV21-1 is a documented pseudogene. The CDR3 runs 18 residues. The CDR3 region is CASSPLGAAPRLGTEAFF. In DNA form, the CDR3 reads TGTGCCAGCAGCCCACTGGGGGCCGCTCCTCGGTTGGGGACTGAAGCTTTCTTT.

This clonotype was detected only a few times. This rearrangement joins TRBV5-6 to TRBJ2-2; D is uncertain. From germline, CDR1 is SGHDT and CDR2 YYEEEE. The V and J ends lost 4 bases and 1 base respectively, with 20 bases between them. The CDR3 runs 18 residues. The CDR3 nucleotides are TGTGCCAGCAGCGCCTACAGTCTTGGAGAACGGAACACCGGGGAGCTGTTTTTT. Translating it yields CASSAYSLGERNTGELFF.

This clonotype showed up just a few times. The chain is built from TRBV6-5 and TRBJ2-1, with D maybe TRBD2 (5 bases). The CDR3 covers 15 residues. Germline assignment: CDR1 MNHEY and CDR2 SVGAGI. V was clipped by 6 bases and J by 1 base, with 13 bases between them. The CDR3 nucleotides read TGTGCCAGCAGCCAACGCGACTATTCCTACAATGAGCAGTTCTTC. This gives the protein CASSQRDYSYNEQFF.

This clonotype was counted a few times. This sequence joins TRBV6-5 and TRBJ1-6; D uncertain. Germline loops: CDR1 MNHEY, CDR2 SVGAGI. V lost 5 bases, J lost 10 bases, and 15 bases lay in between. CDR3 length: 14 amino acids. CDR3 sequence (DNA): TGTGCCAGCAGTCCCTTAACCACCGGATCACCCCTCCACTTT. It specifies CASSPLTTGSPLHF.